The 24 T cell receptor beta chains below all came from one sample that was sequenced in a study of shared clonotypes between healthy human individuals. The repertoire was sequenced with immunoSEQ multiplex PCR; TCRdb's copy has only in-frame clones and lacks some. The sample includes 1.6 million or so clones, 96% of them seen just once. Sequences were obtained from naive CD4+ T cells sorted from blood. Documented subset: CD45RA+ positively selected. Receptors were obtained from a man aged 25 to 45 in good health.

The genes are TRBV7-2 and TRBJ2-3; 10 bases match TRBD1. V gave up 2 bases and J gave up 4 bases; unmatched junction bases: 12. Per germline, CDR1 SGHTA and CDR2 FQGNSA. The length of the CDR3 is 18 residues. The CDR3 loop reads CASSLLRFGTGVPDTQYF. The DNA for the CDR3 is TGTGCCAGCAGCTTACTGAGGTTCGGGACAGGGGTGCCAGATACGCAGTATTTT.

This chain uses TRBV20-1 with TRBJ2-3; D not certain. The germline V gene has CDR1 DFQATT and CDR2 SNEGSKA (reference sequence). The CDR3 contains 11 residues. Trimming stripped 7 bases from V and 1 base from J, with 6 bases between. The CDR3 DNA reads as TGCAGTGTACTTCGCACAGATACGCAGTATTTT. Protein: CSVLRTDTQYF.

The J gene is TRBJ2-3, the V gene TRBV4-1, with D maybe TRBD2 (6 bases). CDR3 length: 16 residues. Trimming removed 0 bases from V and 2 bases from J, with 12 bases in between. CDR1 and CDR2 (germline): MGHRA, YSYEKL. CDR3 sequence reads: CASSQEHSGYTDTQYF. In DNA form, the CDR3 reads TGCGCCAGCAGCCAAGAACATAGCGGCTACACAGATACGCAGTATTTT.

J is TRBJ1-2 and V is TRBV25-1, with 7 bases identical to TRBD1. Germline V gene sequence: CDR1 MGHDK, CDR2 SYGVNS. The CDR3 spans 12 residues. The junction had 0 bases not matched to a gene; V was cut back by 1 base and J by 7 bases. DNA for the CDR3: TGTGCCAGCAGTGAATGGGACAGTGGCTACACCTTC. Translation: CASSEWDSGYTF.

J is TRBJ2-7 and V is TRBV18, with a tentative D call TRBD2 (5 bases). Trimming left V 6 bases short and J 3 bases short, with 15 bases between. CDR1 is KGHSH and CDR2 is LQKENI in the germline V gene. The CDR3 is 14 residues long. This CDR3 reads CASSNQGSRYEQYF. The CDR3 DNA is TGTGCCAGCTCGAACCAAGGGAGCCGCTACGAGCAGTACTTC. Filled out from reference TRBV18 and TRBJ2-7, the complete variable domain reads NAGVMQNPRHLVRRRGQEARLRCSPMKGHSHVYWYRQLPEEGLKFMVYLQKENIIDESGMPKERFSAEFPKEGPSILRIQQVVRGDSAAYFCASSNQGSRYEQYFGPGTRLTVT.

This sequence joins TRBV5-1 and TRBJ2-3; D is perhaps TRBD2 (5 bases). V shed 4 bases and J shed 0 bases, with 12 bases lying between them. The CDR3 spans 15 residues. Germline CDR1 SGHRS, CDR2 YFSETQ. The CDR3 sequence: CASSQAATSTDTQYF. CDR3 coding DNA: TGCGCCAGCAGCCAAGCGGCGACTAGCACAGATACGCAGTATTTT.

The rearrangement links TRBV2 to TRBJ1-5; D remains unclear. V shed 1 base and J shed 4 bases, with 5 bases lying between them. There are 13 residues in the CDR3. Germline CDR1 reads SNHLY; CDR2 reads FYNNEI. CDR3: CASSEDGNQPQHF. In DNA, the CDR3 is TGTGCCAGCAGTGAAGACGGAAATCAGCCCCAGCATTTT.

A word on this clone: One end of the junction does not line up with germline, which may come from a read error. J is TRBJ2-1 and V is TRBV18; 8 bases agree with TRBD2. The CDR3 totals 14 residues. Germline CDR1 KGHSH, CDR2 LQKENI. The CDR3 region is CATSAGVSYNEQFF. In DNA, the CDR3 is TGTGCCACCTCAGCGGGAGTTTCCTACAATGAGCAGTTCTTC.

The CDR3 nucleotides read TGTGCCAGCAGCTACTTACAGGGGGCAGGCACCGGGGAGCTGTTTTTT. This sequence encodes CASSYLQGAGTGELFF. The chain combines TRBV5-8 with TRBJ2-2, with 9 positions matching TRBD1. The CDR3 extends over 16 amino acids. With V trimmed by 3 bases and J by 4 bases, 7 bases remained unmatched. Germline lookup yields CDR1 SGHTS and CDR2 YDEGEE.

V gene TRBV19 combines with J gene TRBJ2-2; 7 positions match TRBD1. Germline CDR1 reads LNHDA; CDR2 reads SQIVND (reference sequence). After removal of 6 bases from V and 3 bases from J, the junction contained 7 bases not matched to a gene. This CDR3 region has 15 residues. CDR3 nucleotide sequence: TGTGCCAGTAGGACCGGGACAGAGTACACCGGGGAGCTGTTTTTT. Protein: CASRTGTEYTGELFF.

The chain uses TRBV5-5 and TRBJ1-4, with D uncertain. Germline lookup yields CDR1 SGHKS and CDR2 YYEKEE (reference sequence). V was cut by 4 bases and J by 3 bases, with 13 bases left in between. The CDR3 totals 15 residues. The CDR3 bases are TGTGCCAGCAGCCCAACGGCAGGCCCTAATGAAAAACTGTTTTTT. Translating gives CASSPTAGPNEKLFF.

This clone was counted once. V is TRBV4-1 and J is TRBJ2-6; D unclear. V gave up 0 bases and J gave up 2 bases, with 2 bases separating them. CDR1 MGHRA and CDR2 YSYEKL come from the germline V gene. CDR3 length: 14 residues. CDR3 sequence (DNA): TGCGCCAGCAGCCAAGACCCTGGGGCCAACGTCCTGACTTTC. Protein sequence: CASSQDPGANVLTF.

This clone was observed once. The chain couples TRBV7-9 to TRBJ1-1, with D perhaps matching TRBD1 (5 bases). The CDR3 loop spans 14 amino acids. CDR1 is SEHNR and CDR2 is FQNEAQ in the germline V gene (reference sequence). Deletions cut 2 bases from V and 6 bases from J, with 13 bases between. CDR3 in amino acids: CASSLISGQAEAFF. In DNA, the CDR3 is TGTGCCAGCAGCTTAATCTCAGGGCAGGCTGAAGCTTTCTTT.

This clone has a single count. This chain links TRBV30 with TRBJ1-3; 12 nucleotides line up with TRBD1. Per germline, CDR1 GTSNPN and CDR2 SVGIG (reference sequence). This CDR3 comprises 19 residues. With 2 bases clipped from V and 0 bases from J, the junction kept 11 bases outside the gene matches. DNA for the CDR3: TGTGCCTGGAGTCCCCGGGACAGGGGGCCTCCAACCTCTGGAAACACCATATATTTT. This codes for CAWSPRDRGPPTSGNTIYF.

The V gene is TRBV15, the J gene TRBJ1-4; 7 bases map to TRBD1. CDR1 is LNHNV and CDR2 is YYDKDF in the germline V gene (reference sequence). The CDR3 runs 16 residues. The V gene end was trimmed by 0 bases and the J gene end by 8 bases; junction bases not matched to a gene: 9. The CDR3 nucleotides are TGTGCCACCAGCAGAGACGAGGGGGCGCGTGGCGAAAAACTGTTTTTT. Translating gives CATSRDEGARGEKLFF.

CDR3 protein: CASSPGQGQGGVGGYTF. For the CDR3, the DNA is TGCGCCAGCAGCCCGGGGCAGGGACAGGGAGGTGTCGGTGGCTACACCTTC. The chain is built from TRBV5-1 and TRBJ1-2, with 9 bases aligning to TRBD1. CDR3 length equals 17 residues. The J segment lost 7 bases and the V segment lost 4 bases, leaving 17 bases of the junction unmatched. CDR1 and CDR2 from the germline V gene are SGHRS and YFSETQ.

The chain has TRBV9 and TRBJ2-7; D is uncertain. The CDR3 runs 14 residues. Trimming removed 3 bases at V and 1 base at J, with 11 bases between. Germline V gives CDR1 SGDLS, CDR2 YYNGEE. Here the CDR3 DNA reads TGTGCCAGCAGCGCCAGGAGCGAGTCCTACGAGCAGTACTTC. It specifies CASSARSESYEQYF. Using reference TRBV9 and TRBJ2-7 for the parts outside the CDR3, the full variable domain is DSGVTQTPKHLITATGQRVTLRCSPRSGDLSVYWYQQSLDQGLQFLIQYYNGEERAKGNILERFSAQQFPDLHSELNLSSLELGDSALYFCASSARSESYEQYFGPGTRLTVT.

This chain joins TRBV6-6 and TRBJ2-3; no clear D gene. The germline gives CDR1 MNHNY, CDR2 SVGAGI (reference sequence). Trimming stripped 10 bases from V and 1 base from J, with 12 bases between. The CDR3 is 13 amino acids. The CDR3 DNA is TGTGCCATGCGCCCTGAGGGCACAGATACGCAGTATTTT. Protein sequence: CAMRPEGTDTQYF.

The DNA of the CDR3 is TGTGCCAGCAGCCCCGTTTTTGCTATTGAAGCTTTCTTT. Residues: CASSPVFAIEAFF. This rearrangement joins TRBV14 to TRBJ1-1, with D unclear. The CDR3 has 13 amino acids. Trimming pared 4 bases from V and 7 bases from J, leaving 13 bases between. Looked up from germline, CDR1 is SGHDN and CDR2 is FVKESK.

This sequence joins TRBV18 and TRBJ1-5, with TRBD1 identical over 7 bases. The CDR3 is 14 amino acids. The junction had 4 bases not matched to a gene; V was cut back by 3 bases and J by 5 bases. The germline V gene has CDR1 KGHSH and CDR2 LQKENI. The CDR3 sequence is CASSPNRGHQPQHF. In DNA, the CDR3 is TGTGCCAGCTCACCTAACAGGGGTCATCAGCCCCAGCATTTT.

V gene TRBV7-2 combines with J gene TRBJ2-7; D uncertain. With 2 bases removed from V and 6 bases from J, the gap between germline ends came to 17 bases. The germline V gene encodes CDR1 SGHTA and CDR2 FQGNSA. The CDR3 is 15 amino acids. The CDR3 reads CASSLNRPPGREQYF. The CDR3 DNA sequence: TGTGCCAGCAGCTTAAATAGGCCGCCGGGTCGCGAGCAGTACTTC.

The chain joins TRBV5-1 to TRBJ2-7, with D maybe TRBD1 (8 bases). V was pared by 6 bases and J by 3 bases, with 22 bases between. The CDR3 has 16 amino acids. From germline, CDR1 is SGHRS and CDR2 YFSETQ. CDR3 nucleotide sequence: TGCGCCAGCAATATAGGCCCCAGCGGGACAGGCTACGAGCAGTACTTC. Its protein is CASNIGPSGTGYEQYF.

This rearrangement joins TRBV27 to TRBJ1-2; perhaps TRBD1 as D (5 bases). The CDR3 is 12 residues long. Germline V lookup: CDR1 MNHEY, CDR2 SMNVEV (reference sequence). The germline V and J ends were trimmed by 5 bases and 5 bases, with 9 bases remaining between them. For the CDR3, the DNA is TGTGCCAGCAGTCAGGGTGGGTATGGCTACACCTTC. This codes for CASSQGGYGYTF.

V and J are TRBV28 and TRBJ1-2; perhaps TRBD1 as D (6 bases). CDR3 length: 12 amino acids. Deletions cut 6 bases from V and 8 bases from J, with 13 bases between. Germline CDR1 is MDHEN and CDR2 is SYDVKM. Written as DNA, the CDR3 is TGTGCCAGCAGACAACAGGGCGGCGGCTACACCTTC. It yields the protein CASRQQGGGYTF.